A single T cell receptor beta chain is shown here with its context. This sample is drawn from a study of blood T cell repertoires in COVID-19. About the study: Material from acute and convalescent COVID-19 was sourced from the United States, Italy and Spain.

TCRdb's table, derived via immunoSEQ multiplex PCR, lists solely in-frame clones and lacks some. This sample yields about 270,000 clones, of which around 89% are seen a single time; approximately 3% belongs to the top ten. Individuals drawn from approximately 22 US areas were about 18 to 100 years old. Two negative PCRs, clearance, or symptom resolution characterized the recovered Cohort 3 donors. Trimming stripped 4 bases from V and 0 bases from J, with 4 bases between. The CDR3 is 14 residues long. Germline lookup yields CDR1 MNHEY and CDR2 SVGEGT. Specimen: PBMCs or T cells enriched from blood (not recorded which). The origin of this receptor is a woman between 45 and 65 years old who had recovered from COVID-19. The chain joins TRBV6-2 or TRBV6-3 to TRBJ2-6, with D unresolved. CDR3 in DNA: TGTGCCAGCAGTTTGTACTCTGGGGCCAACGTCCTGACTTTC. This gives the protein CASSLYSGANVLTF.